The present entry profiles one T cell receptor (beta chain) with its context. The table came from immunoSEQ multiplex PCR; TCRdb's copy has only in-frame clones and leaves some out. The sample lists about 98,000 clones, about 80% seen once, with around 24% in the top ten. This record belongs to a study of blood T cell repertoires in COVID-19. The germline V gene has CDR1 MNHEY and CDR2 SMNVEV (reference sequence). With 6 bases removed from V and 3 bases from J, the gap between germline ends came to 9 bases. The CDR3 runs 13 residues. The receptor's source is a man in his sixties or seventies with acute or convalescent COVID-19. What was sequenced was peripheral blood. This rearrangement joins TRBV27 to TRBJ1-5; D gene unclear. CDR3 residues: CASSMRDNQPQHF. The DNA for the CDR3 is TGTGCCAGCAGCATGAGGGACAATCAGCCCCAGCATTTT.